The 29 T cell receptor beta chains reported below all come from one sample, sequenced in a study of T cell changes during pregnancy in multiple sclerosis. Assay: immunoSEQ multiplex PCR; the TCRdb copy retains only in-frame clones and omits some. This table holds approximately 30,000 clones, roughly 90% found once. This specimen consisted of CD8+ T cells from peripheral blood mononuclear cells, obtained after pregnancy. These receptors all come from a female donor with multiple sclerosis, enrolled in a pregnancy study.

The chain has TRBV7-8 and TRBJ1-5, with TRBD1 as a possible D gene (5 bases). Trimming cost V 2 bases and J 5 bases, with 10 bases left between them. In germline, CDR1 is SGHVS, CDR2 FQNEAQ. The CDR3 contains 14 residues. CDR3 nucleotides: TGTGCCAGCAGCTTATTGGGGGGAGATCAGCCCCAGCATTTT. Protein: CASSLLGGDQPQHF.

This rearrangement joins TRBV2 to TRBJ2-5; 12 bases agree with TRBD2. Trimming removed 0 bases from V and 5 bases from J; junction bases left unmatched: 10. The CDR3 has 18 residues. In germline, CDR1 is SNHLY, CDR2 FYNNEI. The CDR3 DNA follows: TGTGCCAGCAGTGAAGCGCTTCCTAGCGGGGGGGCGGGTGAGACCCAGTACTTC. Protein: CASSEALPSGGAGETQYF.

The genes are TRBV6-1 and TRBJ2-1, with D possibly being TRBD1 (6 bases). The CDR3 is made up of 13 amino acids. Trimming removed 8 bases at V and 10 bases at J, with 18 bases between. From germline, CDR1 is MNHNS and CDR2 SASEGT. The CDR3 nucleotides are TGTGCCAGCGAAAAACCCCGGACAGCAGAGCAGTTCTTC. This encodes CASEKPRTAEQFF.

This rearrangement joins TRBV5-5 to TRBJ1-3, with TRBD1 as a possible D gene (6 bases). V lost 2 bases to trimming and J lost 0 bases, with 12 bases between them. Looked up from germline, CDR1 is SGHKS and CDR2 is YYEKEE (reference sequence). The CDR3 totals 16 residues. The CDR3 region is CASSLPGDASGNTIYF. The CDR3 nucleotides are TGTGCCAGCAGCTTACCAGGGGACGCCTCTGGAAACACCATATATTTT. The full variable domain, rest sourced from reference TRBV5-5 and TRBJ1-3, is DAGVTQSPTHLIKTRGQQVTLRCSPISGHKSVSWYQQVLGQGPQFIFQYYEKEERGRGNFPDRFSARQFPNYSSELNVNALLLGDSALYLCASSLPGDASGNTIYFGEGSWLTVV.

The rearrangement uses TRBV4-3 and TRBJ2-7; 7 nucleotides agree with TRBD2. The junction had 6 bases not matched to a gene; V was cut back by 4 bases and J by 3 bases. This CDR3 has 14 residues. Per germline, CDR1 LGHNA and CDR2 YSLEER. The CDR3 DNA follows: TGCGCCAGCAGCCCCGACCGGGGGGACTACGAGCAGTACTTC. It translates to CASSPDRGDYEQYF.

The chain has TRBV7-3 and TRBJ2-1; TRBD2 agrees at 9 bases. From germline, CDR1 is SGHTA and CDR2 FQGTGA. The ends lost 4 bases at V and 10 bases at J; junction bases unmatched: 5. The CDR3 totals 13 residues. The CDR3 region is CASSSGLASEQFF. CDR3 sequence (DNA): TGTGCCAGCAGCTCTGGACTAGCGAGCGAGCAGTTCTTC. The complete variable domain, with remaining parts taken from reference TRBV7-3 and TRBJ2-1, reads GAGVSQTPSNKVTEKGKYVELRCDPISGHTALYWYRQSLGQGPEFLIYFQGTGAADDSGLPNDRFFAVRPEGSVSTLKIQRTERGDSAVYLCASSSGLASEQFFGPGTRLTVL.

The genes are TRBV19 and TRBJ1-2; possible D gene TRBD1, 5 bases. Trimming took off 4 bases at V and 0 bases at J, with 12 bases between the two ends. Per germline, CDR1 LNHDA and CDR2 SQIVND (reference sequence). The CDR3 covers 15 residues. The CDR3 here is CASSNPDRTNYGYTF. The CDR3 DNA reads TGTGCCAGTAGTAATCCCGACAGAACTAACTATGGCTACACCTTC.

The CDR3: CASSLSGASEQFF. Here the CDR3 DNA reads TGTGCCAGCAGTTTATCGGGGGCCTCTGAGCAGTTCTTC. The V and J genes are TRBV27 and TRBJ2-1, with TRBD1 as a possible D gene (6 bases). Germline CDR1 and CDR2: MNHEY and SMNVEV (reference sequence). The CDR3 length is 13 residues. V dropped 0 bases and J dropped 9 bases, with 9 bases sitting between them.

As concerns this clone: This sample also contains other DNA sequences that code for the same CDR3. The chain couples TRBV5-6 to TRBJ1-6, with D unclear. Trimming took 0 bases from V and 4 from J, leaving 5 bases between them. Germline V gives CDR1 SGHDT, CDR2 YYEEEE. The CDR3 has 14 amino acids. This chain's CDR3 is CASSLAGYNSPLHF. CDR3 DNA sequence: TGTGCCAGCAGCTTGGCGGGTTATAATTCACCCCTCCACTTT.

CDR3 sequence reads: CASSVSGVGEAFF. CDR3 nucleotide sequence: TGTGCCAGCAGCGTTTCAGGGGTGGGTGAAGCTTTCTTT. V gene TRBV9 combines with J gene TRBJ1-1; possibly TRBD1 for D (6 bases). V was clipped by 2 bases and J by 7 bases, with 12 bases between them. Germline CDR1 and CDR2: SGDLS and YYNGEE. The CDR3 is 13 amino acids. Variable domain in full (rest from reference TRBV9 and TRBJ1-1): DSGVTQTPKHLITATGQRVTLRCSPRSGDLSVYWYQQSLDQGLQFLIQYYNGEERAKGNILERFSAQQFPDLHSELNLSSLELGDSALYFCASSVSGVGEAFFGQGTRLTVV.

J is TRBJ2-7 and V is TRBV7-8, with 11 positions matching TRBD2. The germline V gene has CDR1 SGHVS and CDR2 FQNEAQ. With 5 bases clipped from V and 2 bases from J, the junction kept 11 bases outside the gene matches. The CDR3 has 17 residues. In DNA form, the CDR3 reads TGTGCCAGCAGCACCCGCGGGACTAGCGGTAACGCCTACGAGCAGTACTTC. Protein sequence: CASSTRGTSGNAYEQYF.

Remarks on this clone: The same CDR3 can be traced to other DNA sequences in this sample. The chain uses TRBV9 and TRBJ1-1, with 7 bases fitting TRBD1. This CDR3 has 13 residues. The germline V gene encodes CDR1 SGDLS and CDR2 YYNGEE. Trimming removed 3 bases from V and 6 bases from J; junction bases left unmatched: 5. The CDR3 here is CASSGQGYPEAFF. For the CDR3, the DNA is TGTGCCAGCAGCGGACAGGGCTACCCTGAAGCTTTCTTT.

CDR3 nucleotides: TGTGCCAGCAGCTTAGAGTCGGCTAGTACCTACAATGAGCAGTTCTTC. It specifies CASSLESASTYNEQFF. The chain employs TRBV7-6 and TRBJ2-1; D is unresolved. This CDR3 is built from 16 residues. Germline values: CDR1 SGHVS, CDR2 FNYEAQ. Trimming left V 1 base short and J 2 bases short, with 12 bases between.

CDR3 amino acids: CASSPRGAGELPDTQYF. The CDR3 DNA reads TGTGCCAGCAGCCCCCGGGGAGCGGGGGAACTCCCAGATACGCAGTATTTT. The chain couples TRBV7-2 to TRBJ2-3; 8 bases agree with TRBD2. The CDR3 totals 17 residues. V gave up 5 bases and J gave up 4 bases; unmatched junction bases: 14. CDR1 is SGHTA and CDR2 is FQGNSA in the germline V gene.

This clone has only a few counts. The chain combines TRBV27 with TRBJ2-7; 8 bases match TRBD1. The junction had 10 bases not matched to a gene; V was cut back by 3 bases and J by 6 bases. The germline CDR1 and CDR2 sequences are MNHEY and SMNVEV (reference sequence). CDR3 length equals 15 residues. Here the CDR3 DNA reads TGTGCCAGCAGTTTTTCCCCGGACAGGGCGGGCGAGCAGTACTTC. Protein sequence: CASSFSPDRAGEQYF.

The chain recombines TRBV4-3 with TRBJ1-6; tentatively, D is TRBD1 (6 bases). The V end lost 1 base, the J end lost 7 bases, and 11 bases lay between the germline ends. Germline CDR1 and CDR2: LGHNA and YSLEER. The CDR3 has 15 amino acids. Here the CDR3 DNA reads TGCGCCAGCAGCCAAGCCAACAGGGACAATTCACCCCTCCACTTT. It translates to CASSQANRDNSPLHF.

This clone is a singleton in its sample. The chain's CDR3 is CASSPGLAGNNEQFF. CDR3 sequence (DNA): TGTGCCAGCAGCCCCGGACTAGCGGGGAACAATGAGCAGTTCTTC. The V call is TRBV5-5, the J call TRBJ2-1, with 12 bases identical to TRBD2. The V gene end was trimmed by 4 bases and the J gene end by 5 bases; junction bases not matched to a gene: 4. Germline CDR1 and CDR2: SGHKS and YYEKEE (reference sequence). The CDR3 spans 15 residues.

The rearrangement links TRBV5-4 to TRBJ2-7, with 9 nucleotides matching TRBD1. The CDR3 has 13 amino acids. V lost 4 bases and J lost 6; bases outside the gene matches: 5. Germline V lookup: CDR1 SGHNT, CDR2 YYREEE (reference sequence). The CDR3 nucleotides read TGTGCCAGCAGCCCTGGGACAGGGACCGAGCAGTACTTC. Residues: CASSPGTGTEQYF.

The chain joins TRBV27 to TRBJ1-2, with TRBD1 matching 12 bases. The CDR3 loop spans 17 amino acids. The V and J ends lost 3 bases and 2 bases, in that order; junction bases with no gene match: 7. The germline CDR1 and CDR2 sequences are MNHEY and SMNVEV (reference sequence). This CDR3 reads CASSFGTGGAWNYGYTF. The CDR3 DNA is TGTGCCAGCAGTTTCGGGACAGGGGGCGCTTGGAACTATGGCTACACCTTC.

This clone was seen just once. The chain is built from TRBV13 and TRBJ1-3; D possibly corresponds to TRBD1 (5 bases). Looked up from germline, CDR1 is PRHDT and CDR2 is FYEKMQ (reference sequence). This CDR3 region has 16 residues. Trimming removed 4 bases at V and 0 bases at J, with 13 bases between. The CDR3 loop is CASSSPLDSSGNTIYF. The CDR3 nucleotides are TGTGCCAGCAGCTCCCCCCTCGACAGCTCTGGAAACACCATATATTTT. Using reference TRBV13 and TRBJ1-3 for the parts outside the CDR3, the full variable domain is AAGVIQSPRHLIKEKRETATLKCYPIPRHDTVYWYQQGPGQDPQFLISFYEKMQSDKGSIPDRFSAQQFSDYHSELNMSSLELGDSALYFCASSSPLDSSGNTIYFGEGSWLTVV.

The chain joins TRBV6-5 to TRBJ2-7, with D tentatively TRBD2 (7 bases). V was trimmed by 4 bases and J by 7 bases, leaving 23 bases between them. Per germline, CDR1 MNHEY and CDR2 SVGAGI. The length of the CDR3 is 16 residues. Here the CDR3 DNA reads TGTGCCAGCAGTTCGGGGGGCGTTCGACGAGCAGGGGAGCAGTACTTC. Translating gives CASSSGGVRRAGEQYF.

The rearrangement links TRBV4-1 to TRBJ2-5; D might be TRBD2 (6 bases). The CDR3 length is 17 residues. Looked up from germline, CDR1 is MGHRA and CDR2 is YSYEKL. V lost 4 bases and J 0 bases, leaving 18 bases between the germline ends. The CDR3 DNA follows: TGCGCCAGCAGCCCCTACCCCGGGAGAACTTACCAAGAGACCCAGTACTTC. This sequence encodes CASSPYPGRTYQETQYF.

The CDR3 region has the DNA TGTGCCAGCAGGTCAACAGGGGAATACACTGAAGCTTTCTTT. Translating gives CASRSTGEYTEAFF. The chain is built from TRBV5-5 and TRBJ1-1; the match to TRBD1 covers 7 bases. The CDR3 loop spans 14 amino acids. The germline V gene has CDR1 SGHKS and CDR2 YYEKEE (reference sequence). The ends lost 5 bases at V and 3 bases at J; junction bases unmatched: 7.

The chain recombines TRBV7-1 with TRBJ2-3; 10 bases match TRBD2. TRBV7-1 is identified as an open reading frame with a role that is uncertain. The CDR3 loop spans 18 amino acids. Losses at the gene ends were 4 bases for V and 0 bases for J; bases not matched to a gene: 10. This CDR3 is CASSLRRGTSASTDTQYF. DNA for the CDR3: TGTGCCAGCAGCTTACGCCGCGGGACTAGCGCGAGCACAGATACGCAGTATTTT.

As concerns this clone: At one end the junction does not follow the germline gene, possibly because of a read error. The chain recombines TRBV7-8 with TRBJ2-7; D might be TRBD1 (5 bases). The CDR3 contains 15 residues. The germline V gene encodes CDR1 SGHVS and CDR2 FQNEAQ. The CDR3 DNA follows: TGTGCCAGCAGCTTAGCGGTGACAGCCTCCTTCGAGCAGTACTTC. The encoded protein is CASSLAVTASFEQYF.

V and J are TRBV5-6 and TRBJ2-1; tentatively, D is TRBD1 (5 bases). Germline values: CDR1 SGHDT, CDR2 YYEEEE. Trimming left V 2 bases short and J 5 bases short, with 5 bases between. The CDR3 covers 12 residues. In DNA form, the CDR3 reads TGTGCCAGCAGCTTAGGGGACAATGAGCAGTTCTTC. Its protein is CASSLGDNEQFF.

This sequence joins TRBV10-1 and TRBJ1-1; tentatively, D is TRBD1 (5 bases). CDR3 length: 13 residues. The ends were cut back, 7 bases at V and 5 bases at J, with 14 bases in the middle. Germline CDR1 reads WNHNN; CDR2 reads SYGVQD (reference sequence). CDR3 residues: CASTVGGKTEAFF. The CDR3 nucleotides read TGCGCCAGCACCGTCGGGGGTAAGACTGAAGCTTTCTTT.

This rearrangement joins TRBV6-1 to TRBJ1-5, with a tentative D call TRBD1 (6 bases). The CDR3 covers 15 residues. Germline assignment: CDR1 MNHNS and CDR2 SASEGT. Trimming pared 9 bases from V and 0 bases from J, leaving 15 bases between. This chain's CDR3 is CASSTGGYSNQPQHF. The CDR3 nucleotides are TGTGCCAGTTCGACAGGCGGATATAGCAATCAGCCCCAGCATTTT.

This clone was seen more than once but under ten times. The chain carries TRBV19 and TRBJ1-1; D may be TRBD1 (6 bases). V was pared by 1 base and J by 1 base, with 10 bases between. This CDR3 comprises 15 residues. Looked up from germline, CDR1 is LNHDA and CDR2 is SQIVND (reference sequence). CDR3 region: CASSIGTGTNTEAFF. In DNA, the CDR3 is TGTGCCAGTAGTATAGGAACAGGGACGAACACTGAAGCTTTCTTT.